These 19 T cell receptor beta chains originate from one sample sequenced in a study of cytomegalovirus exposure and HLA in healthy donors. PCR employed 60 Vbeta and 13 Jbeta primers. Produced via immunoSEQ multiplex PCR; TCRdb's table is partial and in-frame only. The sample lists 75,000 to 100,000 clones; about 80% were seen once. Sequenced sample: PBMCs. Receptor source: a man in his forties in good health and CMV-seronegative.

The chain uses TRBV4-1 and TRBJ2-7; the D is unclear. V was clipped by 4 bases and J by 5 bases, with 21 bases between them. The CDR3 runs 16 residues. CDR1 and CDR2 (germline): MGHRA, YSYEKL. This chain's CDR3 is CASSPEVPSSSHEQYF. In DNA form, the CDR3 reads TGCGCCAGCAGCCCAGAGGTTCCTAGTTCGTCTCACGAGCAGTACTTC.

This clone showed up just a few times. This chain uses TRBV28 with TRBJ2-1; 10 positions agree with TRBD1. The CDR3 extends over 16 amino acids. Germline lookup yields CDR1 MDHEN and CDR2 SYDVKM. Losses at the gene ends were 6 bases for V and 4 bases for J; bases not matched to a gene: 9. The CDR3 loop reads CASRETGGLTYNEQFF. The CDR3 DNA is TGTGCCAGCAGGGAGACAGGGGGCCTCACTTACAATGAGCAGTTCTTC. The full variable domain, in which reference TRBV28 and TRBJ2-1 provide the parts outside the CDR3, is DVKVTQSSRYLVKRTGEKVFLECVQDMDHENMFWYRQDPGLGLRLIYFSYDVKMKEKGDIPEGYSVSREKKERFSLILESASTNQTSMYLCASRETGGLTYNEQFFGPGTRLTVL.

The chain uses TRBV9 and TRBJ2-7; 9 nucleotides align to TRBD1. Germline assignment: CDR1 SGDLS and CDR2 YYNGEE. V shed 3 bases and J 4 bases; nucleotides not matched to a gene: 2. CDR3 length equals 13 residues. CDR3 residues: CASSEGQGYEQYF. The CDR3 coding sequence is TGTGCCAGCAGCGAAGGACAGGGGTACGAGCAGTACTTC.

The chain links TRBV7-6 to TRBJ1-1; D not certain. The CDR3 has 13 amino acids. V lost 2 bases, J lost 5 bases, and 9 bases lay in between. The V gene's germline CDR1 is SGHVS and CDR2 FNYEAQ. CDR3 protein: CASSLNEWTEAFF. CDR3 in DNA: TGTGCCAGCAGCTTAAACGAGTGGACTGAAGCTTTCTTT. Full variable domain (rest looked up from reference TRBV7-6 and TRBJ1-1): GAGVSQSPRYKVTKRGQDVALRCDPISGHVSLYWYRQALGQGPEFLTYFNYEAQQDKSGLPNDRFSAERPEGSISTLTIQRTEQRDSAMYRCASSLNEWTEAFFGQGTRLTVV.

The rearrangement joins TRBV11-2 to TRBJ2-1; D is perhaps TRBD2 (6 bases). Trimming pared 2 bases from V and 6 bases from J, leaving 8 bases between. This CDR3 is built from 13 residues. Germline V lookup: CDR1 SGHAT, CDR2 FQNNGV. The CDR3 bases are TGTGCCAGCAGCTTACTAGCGTCCAATGAGCAGTTCTTC. Amino acids: CASSLLASNEQFF.

In its sample, this clone was seen a few times. The chain is built from TRBV15 and TRBJ2-2; D not resolved. There are 16 residues in the CDR3. Germline loops: CDR1 LNHNV, CDR2 YYDKDF (reference sequence). V gave up 0 bases and J gave up 2 bases, with 10 bases separating them. This CDR3 reads CATSRDKAANTGELFF. DNA for the CDR3: TGTGCCACCAGCAGAGATAAGGCGGCAAACACCGGGGAGCTGTTTTTT. Supplemented by reference TRBV15 and TRBJ2-2, the full variable domain reads DAMVIQNPRYQVTQFGKPVTLSCSQTLNHNVMYWYQQKSSQAPKLLFHYYDKDFNNEADTPDNFQSRRPNTSFCFLDIRSPGLGDTAMYLCATSRDKAANTGELFFGEGSRLTVL.

The chain has TRBV4-1 and TRBJ2-5; 10 nucleotides agree with TRBD2. CDR1 MGHRA and CDR2 YSYEKL come from the germline V gene. The CDR3 spans 18 residues. The V gene end was trimmed by 0 bases and the J gene end by 5 bases; junction bases not matched to a gene: 12. The CDR3 spells CASSQEGMAASGSETQYF. The DNA of the CDR3 is TGCGCCAGCAGCCAAGAGGGGATGGCGGCTAGCGGGAGCGAGACCCAGTACTTC.

The V gene is TRBV7-3, the J gene TRBJ2-5; 10 bases are shared with TRBD2. CDR1 and CDR2 (germline): SGHTA, FQGTGA. The CDR3 consists of 15 residues. V gave up 4 bases and J gave up 5 bases; unmatched junction bases: 7. The CDR3 sequence is CASSSSGGMMETQYF. The CDR3 DNA sequence: TGTGCCAGCAGCTCTAGCGGGGGTATGATGGAGACCCAGTACTTC.

The rearrangement joins TRBV15 to TRBJ2-2; 10 nucleotides align to TRBD1. Unmatched junction bases numbered 4, after V lost 6 bases and J lost 3 bases. Germline CDR1 reads LNHNV; CDR2 reads YYDKDF (reference sequence). This CDR3 contains 15 residues. The CDR3 loop is CATRETGGDTGELFF. CDR3 bases: TGTGCCACCAGAGAGACAGGGGGCGACACCGGGGAGCTGTTTTTT.

A single count supports this clone. The gene calls are TRBV29-1 and TRBJ1-3; D unclear. The V end lost 7 bases, the J end lost 0 bases, and 10 bases lay between the germline ends. The CDR3 totals 13 residues. In germline, CDR1 is SQVTM, CDR2 ANQGSEA. CDR3 protein: CSGWAYSGNTIYF. The DNA for the CDR3 is TGCAGCGGCTGGGCTTACTCTGGAAACACCATATATTTT.

V is TRBV29-1 and J is TRBJ1-1, with a possible D match to TRBD1 (5 bases). V was clipped by 3 bases and J by 5 bases, with 10 bases between them. From germline, CDR1 is SQVTM and CDR2 ANQGSEA. CDR3 length: 12 amino acids. For the CDR3, the DNA is TGCAGCGTTGAGGGGGGAGGGACTGAAGCTTTCTTT. Protein sequence: CSVEGGGTEAFF.

This clone is a singleton in its sample. V gene TRBV28 combines with J gene TRBJ2-2; tentative D call: TRBD1 (6 bases). The germline V and J ends were trimmed by 8 bases and 8 bases, with 9 bases remaining between them. The CDR3 totals 11 residues. The germline CDR1 and CDR2 sequences are MDHEN and SYDVKM. The CDR3 nucleotides are TGTGCCAGCCGACAGGAGGGGGAGCTGTTTTTT. As protein: CASRQEGELFF.

CDR3 amino acids: CASSHRTSGGEKDTQYF. The CDR3 region has the DNA TGTGCCAGCAGCCATCGGACTAGCGGGGGGGAAAAAGATACGCAGTATTTT. The chain uses TRBV11-3 and TRBJ2-3; TRBD2 aligns across 15 bases. The CDR3 has 17 residues. Germline CDR1 and CDR2: SGHNT and YENEEA. The V gene end was trimmed by 5 bases and the J gene end by 5 bases; junction bases not matched to a gene: 8.

The chain is built from TRBV30 and TRBJ1-1, with no clear D. Germline V gene sequence: CDR1 GTSNPN, CDR2 SVGIG (reference sequence). The CDR3 runs to 13 residues. Trimming removed 0 bases at V and 11 bases at J, with 16 bases between. This CDR3 reads CAWSVTMESWAFF. CDR3 bases: TGTGCCTGGAGTGTCACAATGGAGTCGTGGGCTTTCTTT. Full variable domain (missing parts from reference TRBV30 and TRBJ1-1): SQTIHQWPATLVQPVGSPLSLECTVEGTSNPNLYWYRQAAGRGLQLLFYSVGIGQISSEVPQNLSASRPQDRQFILSSKKLLLSDSGFYLCAWSVTMESWAFFGQGTRLTVV.

This sequence joins TRBV10-3 and TRBJ2-5; a possible D gene is TRBD2 (5 bases). Trimming cost V 0 bases and J 5 bases, with 10 bases left between them. This CDR3 is built from 14 residues. From germline, CDR1 is ENHRY and CDR2 SYGVKD. For the CDR3, the DNA is TGTGCCATCAGTGAGTCGAGGGCGGAGGAGACCCAGTACTTC. This encodes CAISESRAEETQYF.

The chain uses TRBV9 and TRBJ2-3; D ambiguous. Trimming cost V 4 bases and J 0 bases, with 9 bases left between them. The CDR3 covers 14 residues. Germline V CDR1 and CDR2: SGDLS, YYNGEE. The CDR3 DNA reads TGTGCCAGCAGCCCCCGACTGAGCACAGATACGCAGTATTTT. This sequence encodes CASSPRLSTDTQYF.

The CDR3 bases are TGCGCCAGCAGATCCCCCGGGGGGGCCTACGAGCAGTACTTC. It yields the protein CASRSPGGAYEQYF. This sequence joins TRBV10-2 and TRBJ2-7, with 8 nucleotides matching TRBD2. The germline V gene has CDR1 WSHSY and CDR2 SAAADI. The CDR3 consists of 14 residues. Trimming at V came to 6 bases and at J to 2 bases, leaving 6 bases not matched to a gene.

This chain uses TRBV4-2 with TRBJ2-7; 7 bases are shared with TRBD2. This CDR3 is 16 amino acids long. V lost 1 base to trimming and J lost 0 bases; unmatched junction nucleotides: 6. CDR1 and CDR2 (germline): LGHNA, YNFKEQ. CDR3 sequence (DNA): TGTGCCAGCAGCCAAGTTCGGCGGGGGAGCTCCTACGAGCAGTACTTC. The encoded protein is CASSQVRRGSSYEQYF.

The chain uses TRBV25-1 and TRBJ2-5, with 9 bases that match TRBD2. There are 12 residues in the CDR3. J lost 5 bases, V lost 6 bases, and 1 base had no gene match. The germline gives CDR1 MGHDK, CDR2 SYGVNS. The CDR3 DNA is TGTGCCAGCAGGAGCGGGGGGGAGACCCAGTACTTC. Amino acids: CASRSGGETQYF. The whole variable domain, filled in from reference TRBV25-1 and TRBJ2-5, reads EADIYQTPRYLVIGTGKKITLECSQTMGHDKMYWYQQDPGMELHLIHYSYGVNSTEKGDLSSESTVSRIRTEHFPLTLESARPSHTSQYLCASRSGGETQYFGPGTRLLVL.